This TCR beta chain stems from a study of neurological immune-mediated disorders. Using its own MiXCR run on the 5' RACE reads, TCRdb lists one record per CDR3 protein. Of about 59,000 distinct CDR3 sequences listed, around 24% are singletons. V was clipped by 4 bases and J by 8 bases; unmatched bases: 15. This CDR3 spans 17 amino acids. CDR1 and CDR2 from the germline V gene are KGHDR and SFDVKD. Described time point: technical triplicate 2. The unsorted libraries originated from 2 million PBMCs kept at -80 C. The TCR sequence derives from a man in his sixties with HTLV-1-associated myelopathy (HAM/TSP). The chain employs TRBV24-1 and TRBJ2-1; 8 nucleotides line up with TRBD2. The sequenced material came from PBMCs. The DNA for the CDR3 is TGTGCCACCAGTGAGACGGGAATAGCGGGAACTAAGGATGAGCAGTTCTTC. Protein sequence: CATSETGIAGTKDEQFF.